The 13 T cell receptor beta chains below come from one sample, sequenced in a study of blood T cell repertoires in COVID-19. Method: immunoSEQ multiplex PCR; TCRdb's copy keeps in-frame clones and lacks some. Altogether about 140,000 clones are present, over 65% being singletons, with the ten largest covering 4.5%. The material sequenced was peripheral blood. Receptors originate from an elderly woman with active or convalescent COVID-19.

The genes are TRBV5-6 and TRBJ1-4; D is perhaps TRBD1 (5 bases). The germline V gene encodes CDR1 SGHDT and CDR2 YYEEEE. Trimming stripped 2 bases from V and 8 bases from J, with 10 bases between. This CDR3 spans 13 amino acids. Here the CDR3 reads CASSLQRGEKLFF. CDR3 in DNA: TGTGCCAGCAGCTTACAAAGGGGCGAAAAACTGTTTTTT.

The chain has TRBV6-6 and TRBJ1-5; TRBD1 matches 10 bases. CDR3 size: 15 residues. V lost 6 bases to trimming and J lost 4 bases; unmatched junction nucleotides: 6. Germline V gene sequence: CDR1 MNHNY, CDR2 SVGAGI (reference sequence). CDR3 DNA sequence: TGTGCCAGCAGGAACAGACAGGGGGCGAATCAGCCCCAGCATTTT. It yields the protein CASRNRQGANQPQHF.

The V and J genes are TRBV7-6 and TRBJ2-1, with TRBD2 matching over 7 bases. This CDR3 has 16 amino acids. The germline V gene has CDR1 SGHVS and CDR2 FNYEAQ. With V trimmed by 0 bases and J by 4 bases, 6 bases remained unmatched. CDR3 DNA sequence: TGTGCCAGCAGCTTAGCGGGGGGGGAACTTTACAATGAGCAGTTCTTC. This encodes CASSLAGGELYNEQFF. Looking up the rest from reference TRBV7-6 and TRBJ2-1 gives the full variable domain: GAGVSQSPRYKVTKRGQDVALRCDPISGHVSLYWYRQALGQGPEFLTYFNYEAQQDKSGLPNDRFSAERPEGSISTLTIQRTEQRDSAMYRCASSLAGGELYNEQFFGPGTRLTVL.

This clone was counted between two and nine times. V and J are TRBV5-1 and TRBJ2-5, with D perhaps matching TRBD1 (6 bases). The germline gives CDR1 SGHRS, CDR2 YFSETQ. The CDR3 totals 15 residues. Trimming stripped 4 bases from V and 5 bases from J, with 18 bases between. CDR3 sequence reads: CASSPVQWGRETQYF. CDR3 in DNA: TGCGCCAGCAGCCCAGTACAATGGGGGCGGGAGACCCAGTACTTC.

The rearrangement uses TRBV10-3 and TRBJ1-1, with a tentative D call TRBD1 (6 bases). The CDR3 length is 15 residues. Trimming cost V 3 bases and J 0 bases, with 11 bases left between them. Germline V gene lookup returns CDR1 ENHRY and CDR2 SYGVKD. CDR3 sequence (DNA): TGTGCCATCAGTGACCTAGGACAGATGAACACTGAAGCTTTCTTT. Translating gives CAISDLGQMNTEAFF.

The chain couples TRBV11-1 to TRBJ1-3; D is perhaps TRBD1 (5 bases). Germline V gene lookup returns CDR1 SGHAT and CDR2 FQDESV (reference sequence). The CDR3 length is 15 residues. The germline V and J ends were trimmed by 6 bases and 0 bases, with 12 bases remaining between them. CDR3 residues: CASRPQGLSGNTIYF. In DNA form, the CDR3 reads TGTGCCAGCAGGCCTCAGGGCCTCTCTGGAAACACCATATATTTT.

The chain recombines TRBV7-9 with TRBJ2-5, with 10 bases that match TRBD1. This CDR3 has 16 residues. Germline V gene lookup returns CDR1 SEHNR and CDR2 FQNEAQ (reference sequence). The V and J ends lost 4 bases and 5 bases, in that order; junction bases with no gene match: 10. CDR3 region: CASSSTRGQGLETQYF. The DNA of the CDR3 is TGTGCCAGCAGCTCCACCAGGGGACAGGGGTTGGAGACCCAGTACTTC.

The chain couples TRBV15 to TRBJ2-7, with D possibly being TRBD2 (6 bases). The ends were cut back, 5 bases at V and 7 bases at J, with 21 bases in the middle. The CDR3 consists of 15 residues. Germline CDR1 is LNHNV and CDR2 is YYDKDF (reference sequence). The CDR3 bases are TGTGCCACCAGCCGAGCCGGGACTCAATCGGGAGAGCAGTACTTC. This codes for CATSRAGTQSGEQYF.

This clone came up a few times. The V and J genes are TRBV5-6 and TRBJ1-6; 9 nucleotides agree with TRBD1. Unmatched junction bases numbered 4, after V lost 0 bases and J lost 9 bases. Germline V lookup: CDR1 SGHDT, CDR2 YYEEEE. The CDR3 consists of 15 residues. The CDR3 DNA reads TGTGCCAGCAGCTTGGTTAGGACAGGGGCTTCACCCCTCCACTTT. Encoded protein: CASSLVRTGASPLHF.

V is TRBV6-5 and J is TRBJ2-3, with D perhaps TRBD2 (5 bases). The CDR3 totals 15 residues. V was pared by 0 bases and J by 2 bases, with 9 bases between. Per the germline V gene, CDR1 is MNHEY and CDR2 is SVGAGI. The CDR3 DNA follows: TGTGCCAGCAGTTACTCGAGGGTAGCCACAGATACGCAGTATTTT. Translation: CASSYSRVATDTQYF.

This chain joins TRBV5-6 and TRBJ1-2; 10 bases line up with TRBD1. The CDR3 sequence is 16 residues long. V dropped 0 bases and J dropped 2; count of bases not matched to a gene: 4. The germline V gene has CDR1 SGHDT and CDR2 YYEEEE. This chain's CDR3 is CASSLGDRGKNYGYTF. The CDR3, as DNA: TGTGCCAGCAGCTTGGGGGACAGGGGAAAAAACTATGGCTACACCTTC.

CDR3: CAWSVQGFGGYTF. CDR3 nucleotides: TGTGCCTGGAGTGTACAGGGATTTGGTGGCTACACCTTC. The chain is built from TRBV30 and TRBJ1-2, with a weak D call TRBD1 (6 bases). V lost 0 bases, J lost 7 bases, and 12 bases lay in between. CDR3 length equals 13 residues. Germline loops: CDR1 GTSNPN, CDR2 SVGIG (reference sequence).

This sequence joins TRBV7-9 and TRBJ2-1; unclear D gene. The germline gives CDR1 SEHNR, CDR2 FQNEAQ (reference sequence). V dropped 2 bases and J dropped 6 bases, with 8 bases sitting between them. The CDR3 covers 13 residues. The CDR3 protein is CASSLSSINEQFF. Here the CDR3 DNA reads TGTGCCAGCAGCTTATCCTCTATCAATGAGCAGTTCTTC.